The TCR beta chain under discussion was sequenced for a study of T-cell memory formation after mild COVID-19. In the study overall: Largely donor-specific TCR clusters were found. The study, taken as a whole, reports: The pre-infection memory compartment contained some responding clones, suggesting cross-reactive memory joined. Of the contracting clones, CD4+ ones lay mainly in CM and EM, and CD8+ ones in EMRA.

TCRdb ran MiXCR on the 5' RACE reads and lists one entry per CDR3 protein. Of under 300,000 distinct CDR3 sequences in the sample, about 16% were seen once. This clonotype was recorded a few times. Its specificity is unknown. The sequence came from a man aged 18 to 29 who had mild COVID-19 (a few samples of this study predate the infection). Cell type and time point are not known. Sequencing was carried out using PBMCs or a T cell subset sorted from them (not recorded which).

The DNA of the CDR3 is TGTGCCAGGACAGGCCGCAACTATGGCTACACCTTC. This translates into CARTGRNYGYTF. The chain recombines TRBV2 with TRBJ1-2, with D possibly matching TRBD1 (6 bases). CDR3 length: 12 amino acids. CDR1 is SNHLY and CDR2 is FYNNEI in the germline V gene. The V and J ends lost 9 bases and 2 bases respectively, with 10 bases between them.